This T cell receptor (beta chain) is drawn from a study of shared T cell receptors in the human thymus. Remarks on this clone: The germline gene is not matched at one end of the junction; a read error may be the cause.

Profiled with immunoSEQ multiplex PCR; TCRdb holds only in-frame clones, not every one. The sample lists about 660,000 clones, over 75% seen once, with over 0.008% in the top ten. The V gene's germline CDR1 is GTSNPN and CDR2 SVGIG (reference sequence). The CDR3 is made up of 11 amino acids. These sequences were also reported in another study, on human thymus T cells. That report notes: Corrective heart surgery yielded resections, and these provided the thymus tissue. Apparent bias marked the V and J gene usage of thymic and blood repertoires.

This TCR was recovered from a boy younger than two with a congenital heart defect. Sequenced input: thymocytes. The rearrangement uses TRBV30 and TRBJ2-7; TRBD2 agrees at 9 bases. CDR3 region: CAWSAAGGPHF. The CDR3 bases are TGTGCCTGGAGTGCCGCGGGAGGGCCGCACTTC.